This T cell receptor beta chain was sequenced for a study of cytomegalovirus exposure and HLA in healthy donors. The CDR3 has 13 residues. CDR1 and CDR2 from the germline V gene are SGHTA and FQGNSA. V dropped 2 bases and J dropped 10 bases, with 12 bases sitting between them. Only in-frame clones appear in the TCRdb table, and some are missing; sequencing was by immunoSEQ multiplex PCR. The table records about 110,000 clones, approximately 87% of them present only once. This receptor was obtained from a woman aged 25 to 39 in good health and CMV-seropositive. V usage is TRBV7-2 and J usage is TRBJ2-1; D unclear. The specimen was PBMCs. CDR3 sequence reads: CASSLKATGEQFF. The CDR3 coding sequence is TGTGCCAGCAGCTTAAAGGCCACCGGGGAGCAGTTCTTC.